This T cell receptor (beta chain) was retrieved from a study of long-term antiretroviral therapy in people with HIV. Overall study: Some samples came about a decade before the 2015 immediate-ART recommendation, and these were the earliest.

This was the immunoSEQ v3.0 assay at survey level. Sequencing was performed with immunoSEQ multiplex PCR; in TCRdb, only in-frame clones are kept and a portion is missing. The repertoire holds about 20,000 clones, with 80% as singletons. The V gene's germline CDR1 is SGDLS and CDR2 YYNGEE. The CDR3 covers 11 residues. The V end was cut by 2 bases, the J end by 6 bases, with 5 bases between. Roughly 1-10 million cryopreserved PBMC were held in samples before DNA extraction. The receptor comes from a woman aged 40 to 49 with HIV. The V and J genes are TRBV9 and TRBJ1-2; D is ambiguous. The sample in question was unsorted PBMCs, obtained 0.2 years after starting antiretroviral therapy. The chain's CDR3 is CASSVPNGYTF. DNA for the CDR3: TGTGCCAGCAGCGTCCCAAATGGCTACACCTTC. The full variable domain, its missing parts supplied by reference TRBV9 and TRBJ1-2, is DSGVTQTPKHLITATGQRVTLRCSPRSGDLSVYWYQQSLDQGLQFLIQYYNGEERAKGNILERFSAQQFPDLHSELNLSSLELGDSALYFCASSVPNGYTFGSGTRLTVV.